The rows below give T cell receptor beta chains drawn from one sample of a study of blood T cells in healthy people across ages. Via MiXCR, TCRdb re-called the 5' RACE reads, giving one row per CDR3 protein. The table lists around 520,000 distinct CDR3 sequences, roughly a quarter of them singletons. The data also belong to a second study, concerning T cells of mothers and their children.

Source material: blood. The receptor set was obtained from a boy aged 2-15 years in good health. Both conserved end residues are part of each CDR3. The D gene is left open where the match is weak. Size tells how often a clone was seen (once, few, many) or the class of an expanded clone, and some rows leave it out.

size	D	V	J	CDR3	DNA
few	.	TRBV7-8	TRBJ1-3	CASSFGHRVPFRNTIYF	TGTGCCAGCAGCTTTGGACACAGGGTGCCTTTCCGAAACACCATATATTTT
few	TRBD2	TRBV28	TRBJ2-7	CASSSPTSGGYEQYF	TGTGCCAGCAGCTCCCCTACTAGCGGGGGATACGAGCAGTACTTC
.	.	TRBV6-2/TRBV6-3	TRBJ2-5	CASSRSWTLQETQYF	TGTGCCAGCAGTCGATCATGGACCCTACAAGAGACCCAGTACTTC
.	TRBD1	TRBV27	TRBJ1-2	CASRPDRGRGYTF	TGTGCCAGCAGACCCGACAGGGGACGAGGCTACACCTTC
.	TRBD2	TRBV28	TRBJ2-1	CASVLAGGGEQFF	TGTGCCAGCGTCCTAGCGGGGGGAGGCGAGCAGTTCTTC
few	.	TRBV6-6	TRBJ1-4	CAVKQLEKLFF	TGTGCCGTTAAGCAGCTCGAAAAACTGTTTTTT
.	.	TRBV7-2	TRBJ1-4	CASSLMGRENEKLFF	TGTGCCAGCAGCTTGATGGGCAGGGAGAATGAAAAACTGTTTTTT
few	.	TRBV12-3/TRBV12-4	TRBJ2-1	CASSQTYNEQFF	TGTGCCAGCAGCCAGACCTACAATGAGCAGTTCTTC
.	TRBD1	TRBV6-5	TRBJ1-1	CAAGQGEDTEAFF	TGTGCTGCGGGACAGGGAGAAGACACTGAAGCTTTCTTT
few	.	TRBV27	TRBJ1-2	CASSPRGLVYGYTF	TGTGCCAGCAGTCCCCGGGGTTTGGTCTATGGCTACACCTTC
.	TRBD2	TRBV30	TRBJ2-7	CAWSWSSGGYEQYF	TGTGCCTGGAGTTGGTCTAGCGGGGGATACGAGCAGTACTTC
.	TRBD1	TRBV5-7	TRBJ2-7	CAHPGTGHAYEQYF	TGTGCCCACCCCGGGACAGGGCATGCCTACGAGCAGTACTTC
.	.	TRBV12-3/TRBV12-4	TRBJ1-2	CASSPDGQYYGYTF	TGTGCCAGCAGTCCCGACGGACAGTACTATGGCTACACCTTC
.	.	TRBV6-5	TRBJ2-6	CASTNPGLGANVLTF	TGTGCCAGCACCAACCCCGGGCTAGGGGCCAACGTCCTGACTTTC
.	TRBD2	TRBV23-1	TRBJ2-7	CASSQWGRGPGYEQYF	TGCGCCAGCAGTCAATGGGGGAGGGGCCCCGGATACGAGCAGTACTTC
few	.	TRBV20-1	TRBJ2-3	CSASSGVITDTQYF	TGCAGTGCCTCTTCGGGGGTCATCACAGATACGCAGTATTTT
.	.	TRBV12-3/TRBV12-4	TRBJ1-3	CASSLGFLRVFGNTIYF	TGTGCCAGCAGTTTGGGTTTTTTACGAGTCTTCGGAAACACCATATATTTT
.	.	TRBV13	TRBJ2-1	CASSLRYGTYNEQFF	TGTGCCAGCAGCCTAAGGTACGGGACATACAATGAGCAGTTCTTC
.	TRBD1	TRBV29-1	TRBJ1-2	CSVETGQGLGYGYTF	TGCAGCGTTGAGACCGGACAGGGATTGGGATATGGCTACACCTTC
few	.	TRBV6-5	TRBJ2-1	CASSYGRGDNEQFF	TGTGCCAGCAGTTACGGGCGGGGCGACAATGAGCAGTTCTTC
.	.	TRBV12-3/TRBV12-4	TRBJ2-5	CASRPDGEETQYF	TGTGCCAGCAGACCGGACGGGGAAGAGACCCAGTACTTC
few	TRBD1	TRBV27	TRBJ2-2	CASSLRDRGPGELFF	TGTGCCAGCAGTTTAAGGGACAGGGGTCCCGGGGAGCTGTTTTTT
few	TRBD1	TRBV28	TRBJ2-5	CASSLYWDRAKQTQYF	TGTGCCAGCAGTTTATATTGGGACAGGGCCAAACAGACCCAGTACTTC
few	TRBD1	TRBV20-1	TRBJ2-5	CSAVTGLVETQYF	TGCAGTGCTGTGACAGGGCTTGTAGAGACCCAGTACTTC
few	TRBD1	TRBV10-3	TRBJ2-7	CAIKGQGADEQYF	TGTGCCATCAAGGGTCAGGGGGCCGACGAGCAGTACTTC
few	TRBD1	TRBV6-5	TRBJ2-5	CASSWDSSQETQYF	TGTGCCAGCAGTTGGGACAGCAGCCAAGAGACCCAGTACTTC
.	TRBD2	TRBV20-1	TRBJ2-5	CSARTGRAQEQYF	TGCAGTGCTAGAACCGGGAGGGCCCAAGAGCAGTACTTC
.	TRBD1	TRBV12-5	TRBJ2-7	CASGLDPGTGFYEQYF	TGTGCTAGTGGTTTGGACCCCGGGACAGGGTTCTACGAGCAGTACTTC
.	TRBD1	TRBV12-3/TRBV12-4	TRBJ1-3	CASSRTGPGMGNTIYF	TGTGCCAGCAGCCGGACAGGGCCCGGAATGGGAAACACCATATATTTT
many	.	TRBV25-1	TRBJ1-1	CASSEYKQNTEAFF	TGTGCCAGCAGTGAGTATAAGCAGAACACTGAAGCTTTCTTT
.	TRBD1	TRBV28	TRBJ2-5	CASSSRGRGYQETQYF	TGTGCCAGCAGTTCTCGCGGCAGGGGGTACCAAGAGACCCAGTACTTC
.	.	TRBV4-3	TRBJ1-2	CASSQGPGGYTF	TGCGCCAGCAGCCAAGGGCCCGGTGGGTACACCTTC
.	.	TRBV11-2	TRBJ2-2	CASSLSSGPGELFF	TGTGCCAGCAGTTTGTCGTCTGGCCCCGGGGAGCTGTTTTTT
.	TRBD1	TRBV5-1	TRBJ1-4	CASSLTVGGTGEKLFF	TGCGCCAGCAGCCTGACCGTAGGGGGCACCGGTGAAAAACTGTTTTTT
few	TRBD1	TRBV20-1	TRBJ2-4	CSAIAFPTGRNIQYF	TGCAGTGCCATAGCCTTTCCGACAGGGAGAAACATTCAGTACTTC
.	.	TRBV19	TRBJ2-7	CASSLALDIDYEQYF	TGTGCCAGTAGTTTGGCCCTGGATATAGACTACGAGCAGTACTTC
.	TRBD2	TRBV7-9	TRBJ2-7	CASSKSGGPLPYEQYF	TGTGCCAGCAGCAAGAGCGGGGGGCCGCTTCCTTACGAGCAGTACTTC